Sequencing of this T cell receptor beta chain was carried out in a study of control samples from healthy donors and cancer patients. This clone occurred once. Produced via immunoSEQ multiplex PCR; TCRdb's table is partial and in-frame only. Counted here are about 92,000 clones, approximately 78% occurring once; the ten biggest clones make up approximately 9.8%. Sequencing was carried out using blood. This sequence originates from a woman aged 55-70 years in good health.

CDR3 loop: CASSDGPLGSPLHF. The CDR3 bases are TGTGCCAGCAGTGATGGCCCTCTGGGTTCACCCCTCCACTTT. The chain employs TRBV6-1 and TRBJ1-6; D is unclear. CDR1 and CDR2 from the germline V gene are MNHNS and SASEGT. The V and J ends lost 3 bases and 9 bases respectively, with 12 bases between them. This CDR3 has 14 amino acids.